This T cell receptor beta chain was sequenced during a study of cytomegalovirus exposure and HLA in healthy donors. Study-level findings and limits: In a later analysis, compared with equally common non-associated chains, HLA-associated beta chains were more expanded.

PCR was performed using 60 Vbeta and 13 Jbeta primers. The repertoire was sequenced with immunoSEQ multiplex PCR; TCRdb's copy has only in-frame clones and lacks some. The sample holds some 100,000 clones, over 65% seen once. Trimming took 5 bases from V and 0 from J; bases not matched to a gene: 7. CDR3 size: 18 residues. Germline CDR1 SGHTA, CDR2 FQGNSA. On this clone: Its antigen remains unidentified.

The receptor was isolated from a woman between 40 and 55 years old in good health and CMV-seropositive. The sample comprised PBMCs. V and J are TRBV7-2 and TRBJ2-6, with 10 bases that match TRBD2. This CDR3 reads CASSPLAGISSGANVLTF. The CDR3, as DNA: TGTGCCAGCAGCCCACTAGCGGGGATCAGCTCTGGGGCCAACGTCCTGACTTTC.